The 31 T cell receptor beta chains below were found in one sample sequenced in a study of T cell changes during pregnancy in multiple sclerosis. Only in-frame clones appear in the TCRdb table, and some are missing; sequencing was by immunoSEQ multiplex PCR. The table has some 38,000 clones, around 91% seen once; the top ten hold 0.5% to 0.85%. Specimen: CD4+ T cells from peripheral blood mononuclear cells, collected in the second trimester of pregnancy. These receptors were obtained from a female donor in good health, enrolled as a control in a pregnancy study.

The chain recombines TRBV29-1 with TRBJ1-3, with TRBD1 as a possible D gene (5 bases). Looked up from germline, CDR1 is SQVTM and CDR2 is ANQGSEA. With 4 bases removed from V and 0 bases from J, the gap between germline ends came to 10 bases. This CDR3 comprises 14 residues. The CDR3 nucleotides read TGCAGCGTTGGGGGCGTTAGCTCTGGAAACACCATATATTTT. Its protein is CSVGGVSSGNTIYF.

A single count supports this clone. This chain uses TRBV7-8 with TRBJ2-3; TRBD2 matches at 8 bases. CDR3 size: 15 residues. With 5 bases clipped from V and 0 bases from J, the junction kept 4 bases outside the gene matches. Germline V gives CDR1 SGHVS, CDR2 FQNEAQ. The CDR3 region is CASSLRGGSTDTQYF. The CDR3 nucleotides read TGTGCCAGCAGCCTACGGGGGGGTAGCACAGATACGCAGTATTTT.

In nucleotides, the CDR3 is TGTGCCAGCAGTAGCCGTTTAAATTCACCCCTCCACTTT. Its translation is CASSSRLNSPLHF. The chain recombines TRBV6-1 with TRBJ1-6; D is unclear. Looked up from germline, CDR1 is MNHNS and CDR2 is SASEGT. With 5 bases removed from V and 7 bases from J, the gap between germline ends came to 9 bases. The length of the CDR3 is 13 residues.

The chain is built from TRBV7-2 and TRBJ1-2, with D perhaps matching TRBD1 (5 bases). The ends were cut back, 0 bases at V and 6 bases at J, with 11 bases in the middle. This CDR3 contains 14 residues. CDR1 and CDR2 (germline): SGHTA, FQGNSA. The CDR3 DNA follows: TGTGCCAGCAGCTTAGCGCCCTCAGGGCATGGCTACACCTTC. Protein product: CASSLAPSGHGYTF.

The chain uses TRBV30 and TRBJ1-4; a weak D match, TRBD1 (5 bases). V was trimmed by 2 bases and J by 4 bases, leaving 11 bases between them. The V gene's germline CDR1 is GTSNPN and CDR2 SVGIG (reference sequence). The CDR3 loop spans 14 amino acids. CDR3 amino acids: CAWSSSTVNEKLFF. For the CDR3, the DNA is TGTGCCTGGAGTTCCTCGACAGTTAATGAAAAACTGTTTTTT.

This clone was recorded only once. This chain connects TRBV18 to TRBJ1-4; TRBD1 is a possible D gene (6 bases). The V gene's germline CDR1 is KGHSH and CDR2 LQKENI. This CDR3 has 15 residues. V was cut by 3 bases and J by 7 bases, with 15 bases left in between. DNA for the CDR3: TGTGCCAGCTCACCGGCCACAGGGCAAGGTGAAAAACTGTTTTTT. The encoded protein is CASSPATGQGEKLFF.

The chain recombines TRBV5-5 with TRBJ2-7; the match to TRBD1 covers 7 bases. V dropped 1 base and J dropped 6; count of bases not matched to a gene: 7. The CDR3 runs 14 residues. Germline V CDR1 and CDR2: SGHKS, YYEKEE (reference sequence). CDR3 sequence reads: CASSLTDRPTEQYF. DNA of the CDR3: TGTGCCAGCAGCTTGACGGACAGGCCCACCGAGCAGTACTTC.

The chain combines TRBV6-5 with TRBJ1-5, with D hard to call. Germline CDR1 reads MNHEY; CDR2 reads SVGAGI. This CDR3 is built from 12 residues. V dropped 6 bases and J dropped 4 bases, with 7 bases sitting between them. CDR3 sequence: CASRGSNQPQHF. In DNA form, the CDR3 reads TGTGCCAGCAGGGGGAGTAATCAGCCCCAGCATTTT.

A few counts support this clone. The CDR3 protein is CASSEANSYEQYF. As DNA, the CDR3 is TGTGCCAGCTCGGAGGCGAACTCCTACGAGCAGTACTTC. The genes are TRBV6-6 and TRBJ2-7, with TRBD2 as a possible D gene (5 bases). The germline gives CDR1 MNHNY, CDR2 SVGAGI (reference sequence). V was trimmed by 8 bases and J by 0 bases, leaving 11 bases between them. The CDR3 length is 13 residues.

The gene calls are TRBV15 and TRBJ2-7; D gene uncertain. V lost 4 bases and J 2 bases, leaving 6 bases between the germline ends. Germline loops: CDR1 LNHNV, CDR2 YYDKDF (reference sequence). The CDR3 totals 12 residues. The CDR3 region has the DNA TGTGCCACCAGCAACTACGCCTACGAGCAGTACTTC. Protein product: CATSNYAYEQYF.

This clone is termed medium-sized (0.01 to 0.1%). The rearrangement uses TRBV6-5 and TRBJ1-1, with D unclear. The CDR3 has 15 amino acids. Trimming pared 6 bases from V and 1 base from J, leaving 15 bases between. Germline CDR1 reads MNHEY; CDR2 reads SVGAGI. For the CDR3, the DNA is TGTGCCAGCAGAGTCGATGGTCGGTGGAACACTGAAGCTTTCTTT. This translates into CASRVDGRWNTEAFF.

The rearrangement links TRBV5-1 to TRBJ1-1; the D is unclear. Trimming pared 4 bases from V and 8 bases from J, leaving 15 bases between. The CDR3 extends over 13 amino acids. Germline V CDR1 and CDR2: SGHRS, YFSETQ. The CDR3 reads CASSADNSGEAFF. Here the CDR3 DNA reads TGCGCCAGCAGCGCTGACAACTCGGGAGAAGCTTTCTTT. Variable domain in full (rest from reference TRBV5-1 and TRBJ1-1): KAGVTQTPRYLIKTRGQQVTLSCSPISGHRSVSWYQQTPGQGLQFLFEYFSETQRNKGNFPGRFSGRQFSNSRSEMNVSTLELGDSALYLCASSADNSGEAFFGQGTRLTVV.

The chain couples TRBV28 to TRBJ2-7; the D gene is possibly TRBD1 (5 bases). Germline CDR1 is MDHEN and CDR2 is SYDVKM. The CDR3 is 13 amino acids. V was clipped by 4 bases and J by 4 bases, with 11 bases between them. CDR3: CASSSTSGYEQYF. The CDR3 DNA reads TGTGCCAGCAGTTCAACTTCAGGGTACGAGCAGTACTTC.

The V and J genes are TRBV28 and TRBJ1-3; 9 nucleotides agree with TRBD1. Germline trimming cut 11 bases from V and 4 bases from J; bases unmatched to any gene: 9. CDR3 length: 14 residues. Germline V gene lookup returns CDR1 MDHEN and CDR2 SYDVKM. CDR3 DNA sequence: TGTGCCGGAGGGACAGGGCCATCCGGAAACACCATATATTTT. This codes for CAGGTGPSGNTIYF.

This rearrangement joins TRBV5-5 to TRBJ2-1; a weak D match, TRBD2 (7 bases). V was clipped by 0 bases and J by 8 bases, with 15 bases between them. The CDR3 is made up of 15 amino acids. Per the germline V gene, CDR1 is SGHKS and CDR2 is YYEKEE (reference sequence). As DNA, the CDR3 is TGTGCCAGCAGCTTGGTTCCCGGGGGGCATGATGAGCAGTTCTTC. Translation gives CASSLVPGGHDEQFF.

This clone showed up just a few times. The chain links TRBV7-3 to TRBJ1-1; TRBD1 matches 7 bases. Per the germline V gene, CDR1 is SGHTA and CDR2 is FQGTGA. This CDR3 spans 13 amino acids. The V segment lost 3 bases and the J segment 4 bases; nucleotides outside the gene matches: 2. This CDR3 reads CASSLTGSTEAFF. DNA for the CDR3: TGTGCCAGCAGCTTGACAGGGTCCACTGAAGCTTTCTTT.

The CDR3 loop reads CASSFGGQFNEKLFF. Written as DNA, the CDR3 is TGTGCCAGCAGCTTCGGGGGACAGTTTAATGAAAAACTGTTTTTT. V and J are TRBV5-4 and TRBJ1-4, with 7 bases fitting TRBD1. This CDR3 region has 15 residues. CDR1 SGHNT and CDR2 YYREEE come from the germline V gene (reference sequence). V gave up 2 bases and J gave up 4 bases; unmatched junction bases: 5.

The chain links TRBV5-1 to TRBJ2-7, with 8 positions matching TRBD1. V shed 3 bases, J shed 5 bases, and the junction held 10 bases outside the gene matches. Per the germline V gene, CDR1 is SGHRS and CDR2 is YFSETQ. The CDR3 spans 15 residues. The CDR3 sequence is CASSSGQGRSNEQYF. The CDR3 coding sequence is TGCGCCAGCAGCTCTGGACAGGGCCGATCGAACGAGCAGTACTTC.

J is TRBJ2-4 and V is TRBV5-4; TRBD1 is a possible D gene (6 bases). Germline V CDR1 and CDR2: SGHNT, YYREEE (reference sequence). The V end was cut by 3 bases, the J end by 2 bases, with 12 bases between. This CDR3 contains 15 residues. CDR3 in amino acids: CASSSSTGPKNIQYF. CDR3 nucleotides: TGTGCCAGCAGCTCCTCAACAGGGCCCAAAAACATTCAGTACTTC.

The chain links TRBV18 to TRBJ2-7; 13 nucleotides agree with TRBD2. Germline V gene sequence: CDR1 KGHSH, CDR2 LQKENI. The ends lost 3 bases at V and 5 bases at J; junction bases unmatched: 4. This CDR3 comprises 15 residues. This CDR3 is CASSPTSGGAHEQYF. The DNA for the CDR3 is TGTGCCAGCTCACCTACTAGCGGGGGGGCCCACGAGCAGTACTTC.

This clone was observed once. This chain links TRBV27 with TRBJ1-5; 9 bases are shared with TRBD1. Germline V CDR1 and CDR2: MNHEY, SMNVEV (reference sequence). With 6 bases clipped from V and 2 bases from J, the junction kept 8 bases outside the gene matches. The CDR3 spans 16 residues. The CDR3 spells CASSSGTGWGNQPQHF. Written as DNA, the CDR3 is TGTGCCAGCAGCTCCGGGACAGGGTGGGGCAATCAGCCCCAGCATTTT.

The J gene is TRBJ2-1, the V gene TRBV7-2, with D perhaps matching TRBD1 (6 bases). CDR1 and CDR2 from the germline V gene are SGHTA and FQGNSA. V lost 6 bases, J lost 4 bases, and 16 bases lay in between. This CDR3 is 15 amino acids long. DNA of the CDR3: TGTGCCAGCAGTCCCCCAGGGGCGTTTTACAATGAGCAGTTCTTC. Translation gives CASSPPGAFYNEQFF.

The rearrangement uses TRBV10-2 and TRBJ1-4; TRBD1 agrees at 7 bases. The CDR3 loop spans 13 amino acids. With 8 bases clipped from V and 4 bases from J, the junction kept 4 bases outside the gene matches. CDR1 is WSHSY and CDR2 is SAAADI in the germline V gene. The CDR3 loop is CASGGTVNEKLFF. As DNA, the CDR3 is TGCGCCAGCGGAGGGACAGTTAATGAAAAACTGTTTTTT.

This chain links TRBV18 with TRBJ2-7, with D perhaps TRBD2 (6 bases). The CDR3 is made up of 13 amino acids. Germline CDR1 and CDR2: KGHSH and LQKENI. V was cut by 6 bases and J by 1 base, with 10 bases left in between. As DNA, the CDR3 is TGTGCCAGCTCCCCCGGGACTTCCTACGAGCAGTACTTC. Translation: CASSPGTSYEQYF.

This sequence joins TRBV27 and TRBJ2-7, with D perhaps TRBD1 (6 bases). Germline V gives CDR1 MNHEY, CDR2 SMNVEV (reference sequence). Trimming removed 6 bases at V and 5 bases at J, with 14 bases between. This CDR3 is 13 amino acids long. The CDR3 sequence: CASSIDRIHEQYF. As DNA, the CDR3 is TGTGCCAGCAGCATCGACAGGATCCACGAGCAGTACTTC.

The chain combines TRBV30 with TRBJ1-5, with D hard to call. Looked up from germline, CDR1 is GTSNPN and CDR2 is SVGIG (reference sequence). Trimming removed 3 bases from V and 4 bases from J, with 10 bases in between. CDR3 size: 13 residues. In nucleotides, the CDR3 is TGTGCCTGGAGGGGAGGGAGGAATCAGCCCCAGCATTTT. Translated, it gives CAWRGGRNQPQHF. Drawing the rest from reference TRBV30 and TRBJ1-5, the complete variable domain is SQTIHQWPATLVQPVGSPLSLECTVEGTSNPNLYWYRQAAGRGLQLLFYSVGIGQISSEVPQNLSASRPQDRQFILSSKKLLLSDSGFYLCAWRGGRNQPQHFGDGTRLSIL.

This chain uses TRBV7-8 with TRBJ1-5; 7 nucleotides line up with TRBD1. J was trimmed by 4 bases and V by 5 bases; bases with no gene match: 8. Germline V gene sequence: CDR1 SGHVS, CDR2 FQNEAQ. There are 15 residues in the CDR3. CDR3 protein: CASSRQGQLNQPQHF. The CDR3 DNA sequence: TGTGCCAGCAGCCGACAGGGACAGCTGAATCAGCCCCAGCATTTT.

This chain links TRBV7-2 with TRBJ2-7, with 9 positions matching TRBD1. Germline values: CDR1 SGHTA, CDR2 FQGNSA. J was trimmed by 6 bases and V by 5 bases; bases with no gene match: 11. The length of the CDR3 is 15 residues. The chain's CDR3 is CASSPSRTGVGEQYF. CDR3 sequence (DNA): TGTGCCAGCAGCCCTAGCCGGACAGGGGTCGGCGAGCAGTACTTC.

V usage is TRBV2 and J usage is TRBJ2-5; 7 bases align to TRBD2. This CDR3 is built from 15 residues. J gave up 2 bases and V 6 bases, and 9 bases lay outside the gene matches. CDR1 is SNHLY and CDR2 is FYNNEI in the germline V gene. CDR3 DNA: TGTGCCAGCAGAGATAGAACGGGGGGTCAAGAGACCCAGTACTTC. Amino acids: CASRDRTGGQETQYF.

The J gene is TRBJ2-5, the V gene TRBV7-2, with 7 bases lining up with TRBD1. The CDR3 has 14 amino acids. Per the germline V gene, CDR1 is SGHTA and CDR2 is FQGNSA. After removal of 3 bases from V and 1 base from J, the junction contained 2 bases not matched to a gene. The CDR3 DNA sequence: TGTGCCAGCAGCTTCGGGACAGCCCAAGAGACCCAGTACTTC. Amino acids: CASSFGTAQETQYF.

V is TRBV2 and J is TRBJ1-3, with a possible D match to TRBD1 (5 bases). CDR3 length equals 15 residues. Germline CDR1 is SNHLY and CDR2 is FYNNEI. V was shortened by 6 bases and J by 3 bases, with 15 bases between the two germline ends. The CDR3, as DNA: TGTGCCAGCAGCATCAGCGGGGGGAGTGGAAACACCATATATTTT. Amino acid sequence: CASSISGGSGNTIYF.